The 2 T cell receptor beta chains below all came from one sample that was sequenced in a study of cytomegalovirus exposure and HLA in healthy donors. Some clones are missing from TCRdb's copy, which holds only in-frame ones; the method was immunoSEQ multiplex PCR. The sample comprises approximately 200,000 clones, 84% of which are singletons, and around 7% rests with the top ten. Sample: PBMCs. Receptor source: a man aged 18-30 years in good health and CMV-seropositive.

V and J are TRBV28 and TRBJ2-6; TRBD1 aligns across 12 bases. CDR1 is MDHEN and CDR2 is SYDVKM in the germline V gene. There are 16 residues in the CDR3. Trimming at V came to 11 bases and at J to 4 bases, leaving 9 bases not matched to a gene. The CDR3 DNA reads TGTGCCTCCAAGGGACAGGGGGCGTCCGGGGCCAACGTCCTGACTTTC. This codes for CASKGQGASGANVLTF. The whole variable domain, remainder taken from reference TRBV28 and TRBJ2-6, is DVKVTQSSRYLVKRTGEKVFLECVQDMDHENMFWYRQDPGLGLRLIYFSYDVKMKEKGDIPEGYSVSREKKERFSLILESASTNQTSMYLCASKGQGASGANVLTFGAGSRLTVL.

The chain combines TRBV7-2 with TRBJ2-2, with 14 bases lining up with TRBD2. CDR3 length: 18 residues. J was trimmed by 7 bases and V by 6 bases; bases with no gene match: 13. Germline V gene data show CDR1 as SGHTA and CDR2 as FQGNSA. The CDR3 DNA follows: TGTGCCAGCAGTAATCCAATGGGACTAGCGGGAGTTAGCGGGGAGCTGTTTTTT. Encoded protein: CASSNPMGLAGVSGELFF.